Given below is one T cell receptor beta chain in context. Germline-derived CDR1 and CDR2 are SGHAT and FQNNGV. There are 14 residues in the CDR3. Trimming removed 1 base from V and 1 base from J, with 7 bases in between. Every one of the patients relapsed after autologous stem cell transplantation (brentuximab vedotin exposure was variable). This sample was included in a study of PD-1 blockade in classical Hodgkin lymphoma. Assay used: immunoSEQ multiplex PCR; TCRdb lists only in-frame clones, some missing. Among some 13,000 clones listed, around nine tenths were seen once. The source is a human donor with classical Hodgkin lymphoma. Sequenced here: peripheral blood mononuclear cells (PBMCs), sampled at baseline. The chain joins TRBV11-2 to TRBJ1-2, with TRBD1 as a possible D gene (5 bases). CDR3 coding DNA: TGTGCCAGCAGCTTAGGGGGCAGTAACTATGGCTACACCTTC. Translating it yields CASSLGGSNYGYTF.